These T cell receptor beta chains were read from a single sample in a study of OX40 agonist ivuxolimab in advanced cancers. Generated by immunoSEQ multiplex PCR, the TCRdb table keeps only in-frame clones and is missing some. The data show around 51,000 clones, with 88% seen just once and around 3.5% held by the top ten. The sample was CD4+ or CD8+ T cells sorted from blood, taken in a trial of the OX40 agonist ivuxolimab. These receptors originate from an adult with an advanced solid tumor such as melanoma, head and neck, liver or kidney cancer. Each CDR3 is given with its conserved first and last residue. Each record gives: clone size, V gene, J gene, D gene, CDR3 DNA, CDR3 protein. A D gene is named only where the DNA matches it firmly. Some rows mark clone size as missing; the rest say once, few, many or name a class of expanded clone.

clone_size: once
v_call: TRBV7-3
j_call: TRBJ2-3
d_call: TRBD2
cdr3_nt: TGTGCCAGCAGCTTAAGGGGACTAGCGGGGGGTTCCTCTAGATCCTCTAGCACAGATACGCAGTATTTT
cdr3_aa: CASSLRGLAGGSSRSSSTDTQYF

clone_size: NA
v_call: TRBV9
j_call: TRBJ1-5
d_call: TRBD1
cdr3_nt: TGTGCCAGCAGCGTGGGACAGATCAATCAGCCCCAGCATTTT
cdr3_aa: CASSVGQINQPQHF

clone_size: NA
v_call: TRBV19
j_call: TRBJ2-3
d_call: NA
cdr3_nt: TGTGCCAGTAGTATCGCTTATAACACAGATACGCAGTATTTT
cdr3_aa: CASSIAYNTDTQYF

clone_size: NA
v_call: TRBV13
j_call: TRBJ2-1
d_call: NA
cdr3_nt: TGTGCCAGCAGCTCCCGGGGCAGGGGGGGTCTCAATGAGCAGTTCTTC
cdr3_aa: CASSSRGRGGLNEQFF

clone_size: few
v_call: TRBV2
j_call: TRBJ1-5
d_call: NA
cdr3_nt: TGTGCCAGCAGTGATGGTGATCAGCCCCAGCATTTT
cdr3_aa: CASSDGDQPQHF

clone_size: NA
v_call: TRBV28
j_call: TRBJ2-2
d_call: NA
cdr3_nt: TGTGCCAGCAAACGCGGCACCGGGGAGCTGTTTTTT
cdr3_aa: CASKRGTGELFF

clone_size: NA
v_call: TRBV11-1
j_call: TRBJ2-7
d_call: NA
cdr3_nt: TGTGCCAGCAGCTTCCGGGGTGGGAACTACGAGCAGTACTTC
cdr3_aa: CASSFRGGNYEQYF

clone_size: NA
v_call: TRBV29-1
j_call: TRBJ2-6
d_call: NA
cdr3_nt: TGCAGCGTCCTCGGGACCCCTAGAGTCTCTGGGGCCAACGTCCTGACTTTC
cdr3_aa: CSVLGTPRVSGANVLTF

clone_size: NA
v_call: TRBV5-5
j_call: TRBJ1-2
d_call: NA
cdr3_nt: TGTGCCAGCAGCTCCCGGGTCGACTTTAACTATGGCTACACCTTC
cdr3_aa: CASSSRVDFNYGYTF

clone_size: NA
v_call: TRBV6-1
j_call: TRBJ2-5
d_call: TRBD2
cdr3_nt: TGTGCCAGCAGTGAGACTAGCGGGGTAGGGGAGACCCAGTACTTC
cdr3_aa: CASSETSGVGETQYF

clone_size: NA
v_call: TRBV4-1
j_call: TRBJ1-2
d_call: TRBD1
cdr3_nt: TGCGCCAGCAGCCAAGACGGGACAGGGTTGGGCTACACCTTC
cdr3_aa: CASSQDGTGLGYTF

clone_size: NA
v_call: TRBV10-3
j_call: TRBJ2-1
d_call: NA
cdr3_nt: TGTGCCATCAGTCGGGACAGGAGGACTAGCAGCAATGGTTACAATGAGCAGTTCTTC
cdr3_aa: CAISRDRRTSSNGYNEQFF